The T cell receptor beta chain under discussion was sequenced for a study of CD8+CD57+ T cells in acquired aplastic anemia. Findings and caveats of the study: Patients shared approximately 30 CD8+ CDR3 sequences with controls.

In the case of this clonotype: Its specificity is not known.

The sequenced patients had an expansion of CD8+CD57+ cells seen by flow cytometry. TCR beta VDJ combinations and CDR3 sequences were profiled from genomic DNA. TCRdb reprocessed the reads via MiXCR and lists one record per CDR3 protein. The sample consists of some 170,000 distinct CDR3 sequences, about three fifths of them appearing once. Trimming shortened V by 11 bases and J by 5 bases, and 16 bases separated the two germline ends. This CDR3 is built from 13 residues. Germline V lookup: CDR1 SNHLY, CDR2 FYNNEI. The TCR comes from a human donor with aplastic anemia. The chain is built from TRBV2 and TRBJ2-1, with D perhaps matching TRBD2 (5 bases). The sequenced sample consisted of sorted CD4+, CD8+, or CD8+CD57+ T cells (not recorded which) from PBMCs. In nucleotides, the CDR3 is TGTGCCGTCAGCGGTTCTGGCCACAATGAGCAGTTCTTC. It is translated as CAVSGSGHNEQFF.